This entry lists 17 T cell receptor beta chains sequenced from one sample in a study of CD8 T cells in ankylosing spondylitis. TCRdb fed the 5' RACE reads into MiXCR, producing one record per CDR3 protein. The profile covers approximately 250,000 distinct CDR3 sequences, with around 8% appearing a single time and around 4.4% taken by the ten largest. Sample: blood, either unsorted or a sorted T cell fraction (not recorded which). The receptors come from a female donor with ankylosing spondylitis or in good health (not recorded which).

This clonotype was observed many times. The gene calls are TRBV29-1 and TRBJ2-5, with TRBD2 matching over 9 bases. Germline V gene lookup returns CDR1 SQVTM and CDR2 ANQGSEA. The CDR3 is 13 residues long. V dropped 5 bases and J dropped 0; count of bases not matched to a gene: 1. The CDR3 nucleotides read TGCAGCGTTATAGCGGGAGACCAAGAGACCCAGTACTTC. Its translation is CSVIAGDQETQYF. The variable domain in full, with the rest retrieved from reference TRBV29-1 and TRBJ2-5, is SAVISQKPSRDICQRGTSLTIQCQVDSQVTMMFWYRQQPGQSLTLIATANQGSEATYESGFVIDKFPISRPNLTFSTLTVSNMSPEDSSIYLCSVIAGDQETQYFGPGTRLLVL.

This clonotype has a count of ten or more. This chain joins TRBV6-5 and TRBJ1-1; no reliable D call. CDR1 and CDR2 from the germline V gene are MNHEY and SVGAGI. With 2 bases removed from V and 0 bases from J, the gap between germline ends came to 16 bases. The CDR3 spans 17 residues. CDR3 nucleotides: TGTGCCAGCAGTTACCCGCCGGGTGAGGGTGTGAACACTGAAGCTTTCTTT. This encodes CASSYPPGEGVNTEAFF.

At least ten counts were recorded for this clonotype. The rearrangement links TRBV20-1 to TRBJ2-7, with a tentative D call TRBD2 (5 bases). V lost 4 bases to trimming and J lost 5 bases, with 24 bases between them. In germline, CDR1 is DFQATT, CDR2 SNEGSKA (reference sequence). This CDR3 has 16 residues. CDR3 residues: CSAIPTGWGVGNEQYF. As DNA, the CDR3 is TGCAGTGCTATCCCGACGGGATGGGGTGTAGGTAACGAGCAGTACTTC.

In its sample, this clonotype was seen many times. The chain links TRBV20-1 to TRBJ2-3, with D possibly TRBD2 on 6 matching bases. The ends were cut back, 7 bases at V and 7 bases at J, with 24 bases in the middle. CDR3 length: 15 amino acids. Germline V gives CDR1 DFQATT, CDR2 SNEGSKA (reference sequence). CDR3 bases: TGCAGTGGGGCGGTCTGGAGGGGAAATCGAAATACGCAGTATTTT. Translation: CSGAVWRGNRNTQYF.

This clonotype was recorded at least ten times. The chain has TRBV5-1 and TRBJ2-3, with D unresolved. This CDR3 is 14 amino acids long. With 0 bases removed from V and 4 bases from J, the gap between germline ends came to 9 bases. Germline V CDR1 and CDR2: SGHRS, YFSETQ. CDR3 amino acids: CASSLVRLADTQYF. Written as DNA, the CDR3 is TGCGCCAGCAGCTTGGTACGGCTAGCAGATACGCAGTATTTT.

This clonotype was seen at least ten times. The chain employs TRBV27 and TRBJ1-2, with D possibly matching TRBD1 (6 bases). Trimming cost V 5 bases and J 4 bases, with 14 bases left between them. The germline CDR1 and CDR2 sequences are MNHEY and SMNVEV (reference sequence). The CDR3 extends over 14 amino acids. The chain's CDR3 is CASSTATGFYGYTF. DNA for the CDR3: TGTGCCAGCAGTACCGCTACAGGGTTCTATGGCTACACCTTC.

In regard to this clonotype: A much bigger clone sits one base away, suggesting this may be a read error. The gene calls are TRBV12-3 or TRBV12-4 and TRBJ2-2; D call uncertain. The CDR3 is made up of 16 amino acids. The CDR3 reads CAGRPPVGGWTGELFF. DNA of the CDR3: TGTGCCGGCAGACCTCCCGTGGGCGGTTGGACCGGGGAGCTGTTTTTT.

This clonotype was observed at least ten times. The chain couples TRBV7-8 to TRBJ1-1; no clear D gene. CDR3 length equals 14 residues. The V end lost 1 base, the J end lost 1 base, and 7 bases lay between the germline ends. Germline V gene lookup returns CDR1 SGHVS and CDR2 FQNEAQ. The CDR3 sequence: CASSLGSANTEAFF. Here the CDR3 DNA reads TGTGCCAGCAGCTTAGGGAGCGCGAACACTGAAGCTTTCTTT.

In this sample, this clonotype turned up many times. The V gene is TRBV4-3, the J gene TRBJ1-5; TRBD1 agrees at 8 bases. After removal of 0 bases from V and 0 bases from J, the junction contained 4 bases not matched to a gene. In germline, CDR1 is LGHNA, CDR2 YSLEER. The CDR3 covers 17 residues. The CDR3 DNA reads TGCGCCAGCAGCCAAGATTACAGGGGGTATAGCAATCAGCCCCAGCATTTT. It specifies CASSQDYRGYSNQPQHF.

The genes are TRBV7-9 and TRBJ1-3; D might be TRBD1 (5 bases). The germline V gene has CDR1 SEHNR and CDR2 FQNEAQ (reference sequence). The CDR3 is 13 amino acids. V lost 3 bases to trimming and J lost 8 bases, with 11 bases between them. The CDR3 region has the DNA TGTGCCAGCAGCTTCTGGGACCTTCACACCATATATTTT. Translating it yields CASSFWDLHTIYF.

This clonotype was seen many times. J is TRBJ2-1 and V is TRBV10-1, with TRBD2 matching 8 bases. Germline V CDR1 and CDR2: WNHNN, SYGVQD (reference sequence). The CDR3 runs 14 residues. Trimming removed 2 bases from V and 8 bases from J; junction bases left unmatched: 5. CDR3 DNA: TGCGCCAGCAGTGAGAGCGGGAGCGGGGATGAGCAGTTCTTC. The encoded protein is CASSESGSGDEQFF.

This clonotype showed up many times. This chain uses TRBV5-1 with TRBJ2-1; 14 bases line up with TRBD2. With 3 bases clipped from V and 8 bases from J, the junction kept 7 bases outside the gene matches. CDR3 size: 16 residues. Germline CDR1 is SGHRS and CDR2 is YFSETQ. As DNA, the CDR3 is TGCGCCAGCAGCTCCTGGACTAGCGGGAGGAGCGATGAGCAGTTCTTC. Protein: CASSSWTSGRSDEQFF.

Only a few counts were recorded for this clonotype. This chain connects TRBV12-3 or TRBV12-4 to TRBJ2-7; 8 bases are shared with TRBD1. This CDR3 spans 15 amino acids. Losses at the gene ends were 5 bases for V and 3 bases for J; bases not matched to a gene: 9. CDR3 DNA sequence: TGTGCCAGCAGTACCACCGGGACAGGACACTACGAGCAGTACTTC. Protein sequence: CASSTTGTGHYEQYF.

In its sample, this clonotype was seen many times. V is TRBV29-1 and J is TRBJ2-7, with a weak D call TRBD1 (6 bases). The CDR3 runs to 11 residues. Germline-derived CDR1 and CDR2 are SQVTM and ANQGSEA. The V and J ends lost 5 bases and 7 bases respectively, with 12 bases between them. CDR3 sequence reads: CSVRGSGEQYF. For the CDR3, the DNA is TGCAGCGTTAGGGGGTCCGGGGAGCAGTACTTC.

This clonotype was recorded many times. This rearrangement joins TRBV10-3 to TRBJ2-3; weak D call: TRBD1 (5 bases). V shed 3 bases and J shed 6 bases, with 22 bases lying between them. Germline V gene lookup returns CDR1 ENHRY and CDR2 SYGVKD. This CDR3 is 17 amino acids long. The CDR3 DNA is TGTGCCATCAGTGACCCCCTGCTCGGTGGGGCTCGGGATACGCAGTATTTT. It yields the protein CAISDPLLGGARDTQYF.

The sample holds many counts of this clonotype. The rearrangement links TRBV28 to TRBJ2-7, with 7 positions matching TRBD2. This CDR3 has 14 residues. The germline V gene encodes CDR1 MDHEN and CDR2 SYDVKM. V shed 6 bases and J 7 bases; nucleotides not matched to a gene: 12. CDR3 amino acids: CASRPPPGRWEQYF. In DNA form, the CDR3 reads TGTGCCAGCAGGCCCCCCCCCGGGAGGTGGGAGCAGTACTTC.

In its sample, this clonotype was seen many times. This chain connects TRBV20-1 to TRBJ2-7; D gene uncertain. V was pared by 3 bases and J by 3 bases, with 3 bases between. The CDR3 contains 10 residues. The germline V gene has CDR1 DFQATT and CDR2 SNEGSKA (reference sequence). The CDR3 is CSASDYEQYF. As DNA, the CDR3 is TGCAGTGCTAGTGACTACGAGCAGTACTTC.